This T cell receptor beta chain was documented in a study of human T cells and chemical hapten exposure. Study-wide background: The use of 2% DPC on about 2 cm by about 2 cm of upper inner arm skin constituted sensitization. Chiefly women, the patients showed alopecia areata, totalis or universalis. Findings of the study overall: Versus controls, significantly more large CDR3 similarity clusters arose from expanded TCRs.

TCRdb recomputed calls from the RACE reads with MiXCR, one row per CDR3 protein. The data contain 300,000 to 450,000 distinct CDR3 sequences, over 5% of them singletons. This clonotype has a handful of counts. Its target is not known. Trimming removed 4 bases at V and 6 bases at J, with 21 bases between. This CDR3 comprises 16 residues. CDR1 and CDR2 from the germline V gene are SGHVS and FQNEAQ. The time point denotes: pre-sensitization, week 0. The treatment denotes: therapeutic diphenylcyclopropenone sensitization with weekly scalp DPC. The sequencing here drew on whole blood, taken in connection with sensitization to the hapten diphenylcyclopropenone (DPC). This chain uses TRBV7-8 with TRBJ1-2; D might be TRBD1 (6 bases). This TCR derives from a woman younger than 35 with alopecia areata. Some clones in this sample may be carry-over from other donors' samples. For the CDR3, the DNA is TGTGCCAGCAGCTCCTACAGGGTGCCGCCCGGGCATGGCTACACCTTC. Its protein is CASSSYRVPPGHGYTF.